This TCR beta chain was identified in a study of beta chain features in type 1 diabetes. Trimming cost V 5 bases and J 11 bases; bases outside gene matches: 9. The CDR3 contains 13 residues. CDR1 SGHDN and CDR2 FVKESK come from the germline V gene. The entirety of the isolated RNA underwent reverse transcription, so expressed TCRB transcripts were sequenced. Clones were read by immunoSEQ multiplex PCR, and TCRdb kept only the in-frame ones, dropping some. The sample lists 110,000 to 150,000 clones, about 10% occurring once. This clone was seen only a few times. V gene TRBV14 combines with J gene TRBJ2-1; 7 nucleotides align to TRBD2. The TCR was taken from a man between 18 and 35 years old in good health. The sample was central memory CD4+ T cells from blood. In DNA form, the CDR3 reads TGTGCCAGCAGCACAATTCTAGCGGAGAAGCAGTTCTTC. Translated, it gives CASSTILAEKQFF.